Sequencing of this TCR beta chain was carried out in a study of regulatory T cells in long-lasting Graves disease (dated by TCRdb to about 2021). Some background on the complete study: Antithyroid drugs had been taken for less than 3 months by newly diagnosed Graves' disease patients. Persistent Graves' disease patients were compared with newly diagnosed Graves' disease patients by peripheral blood TCR sequencing and RNA sequencing. The study was conducted in China and was registered as a clinical trial. A total of about 35 samples underwent TCR sequencing: approximately 13 from persistent and about 20 from newly diagnosed Graves' disease patients. What the research found in general, with its limitations: Sequencing and analysis were limited to the TCR beta chain. Compared with newly diagnosed patients, persistent Graves' disease patients had lower TCR Shannon entropy and fewer highly expanded clones, which suggests clonal expansion. Persistent disease showed preferential use of TRBV28, TRBJ1-2 and TRBJ2-5, whereas newly diagnosed disease favored TRBV20-1 and TRBJ2-1. A larger number of public clonotypes was shared among persistent patients (approximately 2,500) than among newly diagnosed patients (more than 850). The authors acknowledged the small sample size as a limitation that may reduce accuracy. The study examined only peripheral blood because the primary lesion, thyroid tissue, could not be accessed.

The germline V gene encodes CDR1 PRHDT and CDR2 FYEKMQ (reference sequence). The CDR3 covers 14 residues, taking in both the cysteine and the phenylalanine. Just CDR3 DNA is preserved here, 42 bases in frame from base 1. Sample time point, as interpreted from the label and publication: newly diagnosed GD, antithyroid drugs for less than 3 months. RNA was extracted from PBMCs in TRIzol for both TCR sequencing and RNA sequencing. The diagnosis of Graves' disease was made according to American Thyroid Association guidelines. The patients came from an endocrinology department in Xi'an, China. Each patient gave 8.5 to 9.5 milliliters of peripheral blood, collected in an EDTA anticoagulant tube. Ficoll Paque Plus density gradient separation was used to isolate PBMCs, and no further T cell sorting was performed. An Agilent 2100 Bioanalyzer and agarose gel were used to check RNA quality, and a NanoDrop 2000 was used to measure RNA concentration.

Receptor libraries were prepared by multiplex PCR. The sequencer was an Illumina HiSeq 4000. TCR beta libraries were built with iRepertoire HTBI primers and Arm-PCR amplification of CDR3 regions. PCR products were gel purified before sequencing. The published analysis was carried out like this. Gene usage analysis of CDR3 amino acid clonotypes used the 62 TRBV and some 15 TRBJ segments found across samples. COPE and FqMerger were used to merge filtered high-quality paired reads into contigs. BLAST was used to align contigs to IMGT TRBV, TRBD and TRBJ reference genes, and CDR3 was defined according to IMGT. Any clonotype with a frequency above 0.1% was counted as a highly expanded clone. Shannon entropy served as the measure of repertoire diversity, while the Gini coefficient captured V-J evenness. Public clonotypes were defined as clonotypes shared by more than one individual. The public reads were reanalyzed by TCRdb: fastp trimming at Q25, MiXCR alignment, in-frame beta chains only. Rows with one shared CDR3 protein collapse into an entry with the most common genes and DNA. Clone size and V and J calls follow TCRdb, not the original study. This sample holds over 300,000 distinct CDR3 sequences; 15% to 17% were observed only once. The top ten hold approximately 21% of the sample.

A remark on this clonotype: Its antigen remains unidentified. A much bigger clone sits one base away, suggesting this may be a read error.

The TCR comes from a female donor with Graves disease. The starting material was peripheral blood mononuclear cells (PBMCs), obtained at new diagnosis, from a patient treated with antithyroid drugs. Recombination linked TRBV13 to TRBJ2-7; 7 central bases correspond to TRBD1. The CDR3: CASSLAHGTAEQHF. Here is the DNA: TGTGCCAGCAGCTTAGCCCACGGGACAGCCGAGCAGCACTTC.